These 17 T cell receptor beta chains share one sample of origin, sequenced in a study of molecular identifiers for immune sequencing clone quantification. TCRdb reprocessed the PCR reads via MiXCR and lists one record per CDR3 protein. Among around 460,000 distinct CDR3 sequences listed, about 25% were seen once. Sequenced sample: naive CD8+ T cells from blood, with Jurkat cell RNA spiked in. Subset here: FACS-sorted CD8+CD4-CCR7+CD45RA+ naive T cells. These receptors came from a human donor in good health. Some libraries in this study had Jurkat cell RNA spiked in.

This clonotype was picked up one time. The chain uses TRBV19 and TRBJ2-7; 8 bases align to TRBD2. CDR3 length: 14 amino acids. Germline-derived CDR1 and CDR2 are LNHDA and SQIVND (reference sequence). The V and J ends lost 7 bases and 3 bases, in that order; junction bases with no gene match: 8. The DNA for the CDR3 is TGTGCCAGTAATCCTGGGACTAGTGGCTACGAGCAGTACTTC. Its protein is CASNPGTSGYEQYF.

This clonotype was seen at least ten times. This rearrangement joins TRBV21-1 to TRBJ2-1; the table calls TRBD2, which could not be checked here. TRBV21-1 represents a pseudogene. The CDR3 covers 16 residues. CDR3 bases: TGTGCCAGCAGCCACAAAATAGCGGGGGGGCCGAATGAGCAGTTCTTC. This codes for CASSHKIAGGPNEQFF.

The table lists this clonotype with a few counts. The chain couples TRBV19 to TRBJ2-7, with D maybe TRBD2 (5 bases). CDR3 length: 12 residues. The ends were cut back, 8 bases at V and 3 bases at J, with 11 bases in the middle. The germline gives CDR1 LNHDA, CDR2 SQIVND (reference sequence). The CDR3 DNA is TGTGCCAGTGGAGGTTCCCTCTACGAGCAGTACTTC. Its translation is CASGGSLYEQYF. Together with reference TRBV19 and TRBJ2-7, the CDR3 gives the full variable domain: DGGITQSPKYLFRKEGQNVTLSCEQNLNHDAMYWYRQDPGQGLRLIYYSQIVNDFQKGDIAEGYSVSREKKESFPLTVTSAQKNPTAFYLCASGGSLYEQYFGPGTRLTVT.

CDR3 bases: TGTGCCAGCAGCCCTCTCCAGGGGAACGAGCAGTACTTC. Encoded protein: CASSPLQGNEQYF. The V and J genes are TRBV27 and TRBJ2-7; D is possibly TRBD1 (6 bases). Germline CDR1 is MNHEY and CDR2 is SMNVEV (reference sequence). Trimming took 6 bases from V and 5 from J, leaving 14 bases between them. The CDR3 has 13 amino acids.

This clonotype showed up just a few times. The gene calls are TRBV20-1 and TRBJ2-3; 7 bases agree with TRBD1. From germline, CDR1 is DFQATT and CDR2 SNEGSKA (reference sequence). The trim removed 4 bases at V and 1 base at J, leaving 8 bases unmatched. This CDR3 contains 15 residues. CDR3 amino acids: CSAKKGDRRTDTQYF. DNA for the CDR3: TGCAGTGCTAAAAAAGGGGACAGACGCACAGATACGCAGTATTTT.

On this clonotype: This may come from a read error, since a much larger clone is one base off. The chain employs TRBV5-1 and TRBJ2-7, with a tentative D call TRBD2 (5 bases). The CDR3 has 13 amino acids. CDR1 and CDR2 (germline): SGHRS, YFSETQ. This CDR3 is CASSPEVANELYF. The CDR3 DNA follows: TGCGCCAGCAGCCCGGAGGTAGCGAACGAGCTGTACTTC.

J is TRBJ1-1 and V is TRBV5-1; D remains ambiguous. Between the trimmed V and J ends, which lost 0 bases and 4 bases, there was a span of 13 bases. The CDR3 contains 15 residues. Per germline, CDR1 SGHRS and CDR2 YFSETQ. In DNA form, the CDR3 reads TGCGCCAGCAGCTTGGAGGCAGCATGGATCACTGAAGCTTTCTTT. Its protein is CASSLEAAWITEAFF.

This clonotype has at least ten counts. This chain joins TRBV7-2 and TRBJ2-5; 11 nucleotides match TRBD2. CDR1 SGHTA and CDR2 FQGNSA come from the germline V gene. The CDR3 contains 16 residues. J gave up 0 bases and V 5 bases, and 5 bases lay outside the gene matches. CDR3 loop: CASSPRTSGYQETQYF. The CDR3 DNA reads TGTGCCAGCAGCCCCCGGACTAGCGGGTACCAAGAGACCCAGTACTTC.

This clonotype was seen ten or more times. This rearrangement joins TRBV11-2 to TRBJ2-3, with 10 bases lining up with TRBD1. The CDR3 covers 15 residues. The trim removed 5 bases at V and 6 bases at J, leaving 8 bases unmatched. Germline CDR1 and CDR2: SGHAT and FQNNGV. The CDR3 bases are TGTGCCAGCAGCCCGCGACAGGGGGCAACTGATACGCAGTATTTT. It encodes CASSPRQGATDTQYF.

The chain is built from TRBV4-1 and TRBJ2-5; 9 bases map to TRBD1. Germline CDR1 is MGHRA and CDR2 is YSYEKL. The CDR3 consists of 15 residues. V lost 3 bases to trimming and J lost 1 base; unmatched junction nucleotides: 3. For the CDR3, the DNA is TGCGCCAGCAGCCACGGGACAGGGCCCCAAGAGACCCAGTACTTC. Encoded protein: CASSHGTGPQETQYF.

Points on this clonotype: This likely comes from a read error, as the CDR3 has no conserved phenylalanine or tryptophan at its end. The rearrangement uses TRBV23-1 and TRBJ1-4; the D gene is possibly TRBD1 (6 bases). TRBV23-1 is an ORF, with its function uncertain. Trimming took off 8 bases at V and 9 bases at J, with 10 bases between the two ends. This CDR3 contains 11 residues. CDR3 sequence (DNA): TGCGCCAGCTCTGGACAGAAAAAACTGTTTTAT. Protein product: CASSGQKKLFY.

The genes are TRBV7-9 and TRBJ1-2; TRBD1 matches 8 bases. The CDR3 totals 15 residues. V was pared by 0 bases and J by 4 bases, with 4 bases of the junction left unmatched. Per the germline V gene, CDR1 is SEHNR and CDR2 is FQNEAQ (reference sequence). CDR3 sequence (DNA): TGTGCCAGCAGCTTAGCCAGCCAGGGGGCCTATGGCTACACCTTC. Encoded protein: CASSLASQGAYGYTF. Full variable domain (outside the CDR3, taken from reference TRBV7-9 and TRBJ1-2): DTGVSQNPRHKITKRGQNVTFRCDPISEHNRLYWYRQTLGQGPEFLTYFQNEAQLEKSRLLSDRFSAERPKGSFSTLEIQRTEQGDSAMYLCASSLASQGAYGYTFGSGTRLTVV.

On this clonotype itself: A much larger clone is a single base away; this may be a read error. This chain links TRBV12-3 or TRBV12-4 with TRBJ2-4; no definite D call. The CDR3 runs to 13 residues. V dropped 4 bases and J dropped 10 bases, with 14 bases sitting between them. This CDR3 is CASSSNSAKIQYF. For the CDR3, the DNA is TGTGCCAGCAGTTCTAACAGTGCGAAAATTCAGTACTTC.

This clonotype was seen ten or more times. This sequence joins TRBV7-9 and TRBJ1-1, with TRBD1 matching over 12 bases. J gave up 4 bases and V 5 bases, and 8 bases lay outside the gene matches. The germline gives CDR1 SEHNR, CDR2 FQNEAQ (reference sequence). The CDR3 totals 16 residues. The DNA for the CDR3 is TGTGCCAGCAGCCGGTTGGGACAGGGGGCGAGCACTGAAGCTTTCTTT. The encoded protein is CASSRLGQGASTEAFF.

The rearrangement links TRBV27 to TRBJ2-3, with D hard to call. The V end was cut by 2 bases, the J end by 1 base, with 13 bases between. The CDR3 consists of 16 residues. Germline V CDR1 and CDR2: MNHEY, SMNVEV (reference sequence). CDR3 DNA: TGTGCCAGCAGTTTAGACGGCAGCTATCGCACAGATACGCAGTATTTT. Translated, it gives CASSLDGSYRTDTQYF.

This clonotype was observed at least ten times. The V gene is TRBV7-9, the J gene TRBJ2-5; 11 bases line up with TRBD2. Germline V lookup: CDR1 SEHNR, CDR2 FQNEAQ (reference sequence). The J segment lost 5 bases and the V segment lost 1 base, leaving 3 bases of the junction unmatched. The CDR3 loop spans 15 amino acids. The CDR3 spells CASSLVASGRETQYF. CDR3 DNA: TGTGCCAGCAGCTTAGTTGCTAGCGGGAGGGAGACCCAGTACTTC.

This clonotype has just one count. Just one base apart from a much larger clone, this may be a read error. The chain uses TRBV28 and TRBJ1-1; no firm D call. Germline V gene lookup returns CDR1 MDHEN and CDR2 SYDVKM. Trimming left V 6 bases short and J 3 bases short, with 8 bases between. The CDR3 is 12 amino acids. In nucleotides, the CDR3 is TGTGCCAGCAGACGACCGCACACTGAAGCTTTCTTT. It translates to CASRRPHTEAFF.